This T cell receptor beta chain was sequenced during a study of blood T cell repertoires in COVID-19 (dated by TCRdb to 2020 to 2022). Background for the entire study: Samples covering the acute and convalescent phases of COVID-19 were provided by collaborators in the United States, Italy and Spain. The prospective study material was composed of cDNA or gDNA derived from T cells, B-cell-depleted T cells, or PBMCs. Deeply sampled blood TCRbeta repertoires from subjects exposed to, actively infected with, or recovered from COVID-19 were included in the dataset. The repertoires were made available in a free public database intended to serve as a resource for research on the immune response to SARS-CoV-2. The samples were drawn from the first 160 participants of the ongoing ImmuneRACE study and from 1,254 subjects provided by 6 global collaborators. Sample metadata almost always included a de-identified subject ID, COVID-19 status, age in years and sex. Where available, HLA class I and class II types were taken from metadata supplied by the sample provider and were not determined by assay-based typing. The investigation overall reported the following: Clinical and demographic metadata were provided uncurated, with the amount varying by source and participant.

Each collaborating institution followed its own protocols to collect whole blood in K2EDTA tubes. For TCRbeta analysis, collaborator samples were shipped as frozen whole blood, as isolated PBMCs, or as DNA extracted from either sample type. For this clone: No antigen is known for it. Per-nucleotide qualities are absent, and no much larger clonotype sits a single base away.

TCRbeta CDR3 regions were amplified from genomic DNA by means of the immunoSEQ Assay, a bias-controlled multiplex PCR. The study's own analysis went as follows. The number of nucleated cells in each sample was estimated from the amplification of reference gene primers within the assay. To quantify the absolute abundance of each unique TCRbeta CDR3 rearrangement, sequence reads were collapsed and filtered. For each sample, productive Simpson clonality was calculated by taking the square root of Simpson's diversity index across productive rearrangements. Not all clones reach the TCRdb copy of this immuneACCESS table, which keeps in-frame sequences only. Checked studies attribute under half of the gap to unresolved V genes and leave the rest unexplained. V and J calls and clone size are those listed in that table; D and trimming were worked out from the DNA. The sample yields roughly 160,000 clones; 85% to 95% were counted once. 0.45% to 0.65% of the sample rests with the top ten.

The CDR3 goes from the cysteine to the phenylalanine over 13 residues. Of the read, only the CDR3 DNA is kept; its 39 bases are in frame from base 1. Ends trimmed: V by 4 bases, J by 5 bases; bases unmatched to a gene: 1. The clonotype originates from a man aged 50-59 years with acute or convalescent COVID-19. The chain is assembled from TRBV12-3 or TRBV12-4 and TRBJ1-4, with TRBD1 identical over 7 junction bases. Sequencing input: peripheral blood. The CDR3 corresponds to CASSSTGNEKLFF. The base sequence is TGTGCCAGCAGTTCGACAGGGAATGAAAAACTGTTTTTT.